This T cell receptor beta chain was recovered during a study of T cell changes during pregnancy in multiple sclerosis (dated by TCRdb to about 2019). In the study overall: Changes in the T cell repertoire over the course of pregnancy were examined in this study in women with multiple sclerosis.

Library preparation was by the immunoSEQ multiplex PCR assay. The source is immuneACCESS, and TCRdb retained only in-frame sequences with V and J called. Part of the clones is not carried over; for the studies checked, unresolved V genes explain less than half of this, and the remainder is unexplained. This sample is represented by 40,000 to 50,000 clones; 80% to 95% of them were singletons. Of the sample, 10% falls within the top ten clones. A word on this clone: Its antigen target is currently unknown. Nothing much larger sits one base from this clone, and base qualities are not available.

Taken from cysteine to phenylalanine, the CDR3 has 15 residues. The CDR3 DNA has 45 bases and is translated from base 1. For CDR1 and CDR2, the germline V gene (reference sequence) lists LNHDA and SQIVND. For this chain, trimming is 3 bases at the V end and 7 bases at the J end, and the number of junction bases without a gene match is 7. The sequenced sample was CD8+ T cells from peripheral blood mononuclear cells, obtained in the first trimester of pregnancy. The receptor was isolated from a female donor with multiple sclerosis, enrolled in a pregnancy study. The chain is made from TRBV19 and TRBJ2-1; TRBD2 aligns with 9 central bases. The CDR3: CASSMAGGPTNEQFF. The DNA reads TGTGCCAGTAGTATGGCGGGAGGGCCGACGAATGAGCAGTTCTTC.